Each of the 28 T cell receptor beta chains below was sequenced from the same sample in a study of T cell changes during pregnancy in multiple sclerosis. Some clones are missing from TCRdb's copy, which holds only in-frame ones; the method was immunoSEQ multiplex PCR. The sample lists 35,000 to 45,000 clones, over 85% occurring once. This sample comprised peripheral blood, obtained before pregnancy. These receptors all stem from a female donor with multiple sclerosis, enrolled in a pregnancy study.

V is TRBV6-1 and J is TRBJ1-1; D uncertain. Per the germline V gene, CDR1 is MNHNS and CDR2 is SASEGT. The CDR3 runs to 13 residues. Deletions cut 4 bases from V and 3 bases from J, with 9 bases between. The CDR3 is CASSGETYTEAFF. In DNA, the CDR3 is TGTGCCAGCAGTGGGGAGACCTACACTGAAGCTTTCTTT.

V is TRBV5-5 and J is TRBJ1-1; 12 bases align to TRBD1. This CDR3 spans 16 amino acids. The trim removed 3 bases at V and 1 base at J, leaving 4 bases unmatched. Germline-derived CDR1 and CDR2 are SGHKS and YYEKEE (reference sequence). The CDR3 reads CASSWDRGLSNTEAFF. For the CDR3, the DNA is TGTGCCAGCAGCTGGGACAGGGGGCTTTCGAACACTGAAGCTTTCTTT.

This clone was picked up a small number of times. The chain joins TRBV4-3 to TRBJ1-2; tentative D call: TRBD1 (6 bases). The CDR3 is made up of 16 amino acids. V shed 0 bases and J shed 8 bases, with 19 bases lying between them. Germline CDR1 and CDR2: LGHNA and YSLEER. This CDR3 reads CASSQDRGGSVGGYTF. The CDR3 coding sequence is TGCGCCAGCAGCCAAGATCGGGGGGGCTCCGTAGGCGGCTACACCTTC.

The chain couples TRBV9 to TRBJ1-3; TRBD1 might be the D (5 bases). This CDR3 has 16 amino acids. Germline assignment: CDR1 SGDLS and CDR2 YYNGEE. Trimming stripped 0 bases from V and 3 bases from J, with 13 bases between. CDR3: CASSVDYGAGGNTIYF. Here the CDR3 DNA reads TGTGCCAGCAGCGTAGATTATGGGGCTGGTGGAAACACCATATATTTT. The entire variable domain, with the rest obtained from reference TRBV9 and TRBJ1-3, is as follows: DSGVTQTPKHLITATGQRVTLRCSPRSGDLSVYWYQQSLDQGLQFLIQYYNGEERAKGNILERFSAQQFPDLHSELNLSSLELGDSALYFCASSVDYGAGGNTIYFGEGSWLTVV.

The chain combines TRBV19 with TRBJ2-2; 8 bases are shared with TRBD2. Germline V gene lookup returns CDR1 LNHDA and CDR2 SQIVND (reference sequence). CDR3 length equals 15 residues. J lost 5 bases, V lost 1 base, and 3 bases had no gene match. In nucleotides, the CDR3 is TGTGCCAGTAGTATAGCGGGAGGGCCTACCGGGGAGCTGTTTTTT. Amino acids: CASSIAGGPTGELFF.

The genes are TRBV27 and TRBJ2-4, with unresolved D. From germline, CDR1 is MNHEY and CDR2 SMNVEV (reference sequence). The CDR3 runs 15 residues. V was pared by 5 bases and J by 0 bases, with 11 bases between. The CDR3 bases are TGTGCCAGCAGTCCGTCCTTACAAGCCAAAAACATTCAGTACTTC. It encodes CASSPSLQAKNIQYF.

The V call is TRBV28, the J call TRBJ1-3, with D perhaps matching TRBD1 (5 bases). Trimming shortened V by 6 bases and J by 0 bases, and 6 bases separated the two germline ends. This CDR3 has 13 residues. Germline V gene lookup returns CDR1 MDHEN and CDR2 SYDVKM. CDR3 coding DNA: TGTGCCAGCAGAGACAGCTCTGGAAACACCATATATTTT. It translates to CASRDSSGNTIYF.

The chain carries TRBV10-3 and TRBJ2-7; D remains unclear. The CDR3 covers 13 residues. The V and J ends lost 5 bases and 0 bases respectively, with 8 bases between them. The germline V gene has CDR1 ENHRY and CDR2 SYGVKD. CDR3 in amino acids: CAISSDTSYEQYF. The CDR3 DNA sequence: TGTGCCATCAGTTCCGACACCTCCTACGAGCAGTACTTC.

The chain combines TRBV6-5 with TRBJ1-4, with D unclear. Trimming removed 4 bases from V and 6 bases from J, with 9 bases in between. The CDR3 loop spans 13 amino acids. The germline CDR1 and CDR2 sequences are MNHEY and SVGAGI. Here the CDR3 DNA reads TGTGCCAGCAGTTCACAGAGTTATGAAAAACTGTTTTTT. Its protein product is CASSSQSYEKLFF.

The genes are TRBV19 and TRBJ2-1, with a tentative D call TRBD2 (5 bases). V shed 3 bases and J shed 12 bases, with 15 bases lying between them. CDR1 is LNHDA, CDR2 SQIVND, per germline (reference sequence). CDR3 size: 13 residues. CDR3 region: CASSMLEPAVQFF. CDR3 coding DNA: TGTGCCAGTAGTATGTTAGAGCCAGCGGTGCAGTTCTTC.

This rearrangement joins TRBV11-3 to TRBJ2-3; no definite D call. V was clipped by 2 bases and J by 1 base, with 10 bases between them. Looked up from germline, CDR1 is SGHNT and CDR2 is YENEEA. This CDR3 spans 15 amino acids. The CDR3: CASSLRTSGTDTQYF. CDR3 nucleotides: TGTGCCAGCAGCTTACGTACGAGCGGCACAGATACGCAGTATTTT.

The sample holds a few counts of this clone. The chain has TRBV6-1 and TRBJ2-7, with TRBD1 matching over 7 bases. The germline CDR1 and CDR2 sequences are MNHNS and SASEGT. V shed 6 bases, J shed 2 bases, and the junction held 7 bases outside the gene matches. CDR3 length equals 14 residues. CDR3 nucleotide sequence: TGTGCCAGCAGGTTGGGACAGTCAACCTACGAGCAGTACTTC. Residues: CASRLGQSTYEQYF.

This rearrangement joins TRBV30 to TRBJ2-1, with D maybe TRBD2 (6 bases). The CDR3 consists of 14 residues. V lost 1 base and J lost 5, with 12 bases in between. The germline gives CDR1 GTSNPN, CDR2 SVGIG (reference sequence). In nucleotides, the CDR3 is TGTGCCTGGAGTGCCTCGACTAGGAACAATGAGCAGTTCTTC. This gives the protein CAWSASTRNNEQFF.

The chain is built from TRBV19 and TRBJ1-5, with 8 bases matching TRBD1. Germline V gene data show CDR1 as LNHDA and CDR2 as SQIVND (reference sequence). Trimming took 1 base from V and 0 from J; bases not matched to a gene: 8. This CDR3 spans 18 amino acids. CDR3 DNA sequence: TGTGCCAGTAGTATAGCTTCCGGGACAGGCTATAGCAATCAGCCCCAGCATTTT. Amino acid sequence: CASSIASGTGYSNQPQHF.

This chain uses TRBV4-2 with TRBJ1-2, with unresolved D. Trimming cost V 0 bases and J 6 bases, with 14 bases left between them. CDR1 and CDR2 (germline): LGHNA, YNFKEQ. The CDR3 consists of 15 residues. CDR3 in DNA: TGTGCCAGCAGCCAAGATTGGGCACAACCTAATGGCTACACCTTC. Encoded protein: CASSQDWAQPNGYTF.

The chain has TRBV11-3 and TRBJ2-3; possibly TRBD1 for D (6 bases). Trimming left V 2 bases short and J 2 bases short, with 14 bases between. Germline lookup yields CDR1 SGHNT and CDR2 YENEEA. The CDR3 covers 16 residues. CDR3: CASSLTRPGATDTQYF. CDR3 in DNA: TGTGCCAGCAGCTTAACGAGGCCAGGGGCCACAGATACGCAGTATTTT.

The chain has TRBV28 and TRBJ2-1, with D maybe TRBD2 (6 bases). The CDR3 spans 14 residues. V was shortened by 6 bases and J by 8 bases, with 17 bases between the two germline ends. The germline CDR1 and CDR2 sequences are MDHEN and SYDVKM. In nucleotides, the CDR3 is TGTGCCAGCAGCACTAGACTAGGATTAGATGAGCAGTTCTTC. It codes for CASSTRLGLDEQFF. Full variable domain (missing parts from reference TRBV28 and TRBJ2-1): DVKVTQSSRYLVKRTGEKVFLECVQDMDHENMFWYRQDPGLGLRLIYFSYDVKMKEKGDIPEGYSVSREKKERFSLILESASTNQTSMYLCASSTRLGLDEQFFGPGTRLTVL.

The V gene is TRBV9, the J gene TRBJ2-3; TRBD2 matches at 11 bases. The germline V gene has CDR1 SGDLS and CDR2 YYNGEE. The J segment lost 2 bases and the V segment lost 3 bases, leaving 11 bases of the junction unmatched. The CDR3 is 18 amino acids. CDR3 amino acids: CASSAYEGLAVNTDTQYF. CDR3 nucleotides: TGTGCCAGCAGCGCCTATGAGGGACTAGCGGTAAACACAGATACGCAGTATTTT.

This clone has more than one count but fewer than ten. The J gene is TRBJ1-5, the V gene TRBV21-1; the D call of TRBD1 is as the table states it, not checked on the DNA. TRBV21-1 corresponds to a pseudogene. The CDR3 loop spans 16 amino acids. This CDR3 reads CAISTTYRVRNQPQHF. The CDR3 nucleotides read TGTGCCATCTCAACCACTTACAGGGTGCGGAATCAGCCCCAGCATTTT.

V usage is TRBV5-1 and J usage is TRBJ2-3; TRBD2 agrees at 10 bases. The CDR3 is 14 amino acids. Germline CDR1 is SGHRS and CDR2 is YFSETQ. V lost 6 bases to trimming and J lost 6 bases; unmatched junction nucleotides: 7. CDR3 bases: TGCGCCAGCACTAGCGGGAGTCATTTCGATACGCAGTATTTT. Amino acid sequence: CASTSGSHFDTQYF.

V usage is TRBV7-6 and J usage is TRBJ2-7; 12 nucleotides agree with TRBD1. The trim removed 0 bases at V and 7 bases at J, leaving 4 bases unmatched. From germline, CDR1 is SGHVS and CDR2 FNYEAQ. CDR3 length equals 15 residues. CDR3 DNA: TGTGCCAGCAGCTTAGCGGGACAGGGGGCGGGTGAGCAGTACTTC. Residues: CASSLAGQGAGEQYF.

This rearrangement joins TRBV5-1 to TRBJ2-1; 9 bases line up with TRBD2. Trimming took 3 bases from V and 14 from J; bases not matched to a gene: 9. CDR3 length: 13 residues. The germline gives CDR1 SGHRS, CDR2 YFSETQ. CDR3 nucleotides: TGCGCCAGCAGCTCTCCCGGGACTAGCATGGAGTTCTTC. Translating it yields CASSSPGTSMEFF.

The V call is TRBV2, the J call TRBJ2-5; tentatively, D is TRBD1 (6 bases). The CDR3 is 13 residues long. Trimming left V 9 bases short and J 1 base short, with 12 bases between. Per the germline V gene, CDR1 is SNHLY and CDR2 is FYNNEI. CDR3: CASTRGTQETQYF. CDR3 in DNA: TGTGCCAGTACCAGGGGCACCCAAGAGACCCAGTACTTC. Supplemented by reference TRBV2 and TRBJ2-5, the full variable domain reads EPEVTQTPSHQVTQMGQEVILRCVPISNHLYFYWYRQILGQKVEFLVSFYNNEISEKSEIFDDQFSVERPDGSNFTLKIRSTKLEDSAMYFCASTRGTQETQYFGPGTRLLVL.

This rearrangement joins TRBV5-1 to TRBJ2-5; 11 bases line up with TRBD2. CDR3 length: 14 amino acids. From germline, CDR1 is SGHRS and CDR2 YFSETQ. V was clipped by 5 bases and J by 5 bases; unmatched bases: 5. The CDR3 coding sequence is TGCGCCAGCAGTAGCGGGAGGGGACTTGAGACCCAGTACTTC. Encoded protein: CASSSGRGLETQYF.

The chain employs TRBV29-1 and TRBJ2-7; possibly TRBD2 for D (7 bases). The CDR3 runs 13 residues. Trimming stripped 7 bases from V and 4 bases from J, with 17 bases between. Germline CDR1 SQVTM, CDR2 ANQGSEA. CDR3 sequence: CSADGGGQYEQYF. DNA for the CDR3: TGCAGCGCTGATGGGGGGGGGCAATACGAGCAGTACTTC.

CDR3 residues: CAWSGRGDRQPQHF. The CDR3 nucleotides read TGTGCCTGGAGTGGTAGAGGTGATCGACAGCCCCAGCATTTT. The gene calls are TRBV30 and TRBJ1-5; D not certain. This CDR3 has 14 amino acids. Germline V gives CDR1 GTSNPN, CDR2 SVGIG (reference sequence). V lost 1 base and J 7 bases, leaving 14 bases between the germline ends.

The rearrangement links TRBV28 to TRBJ1-5, with 7 bases matching TRBD1. There are 16 residues in the CDR3. Germline trimming cut 6 bases from V and 8 bases from J; bases unmatched to any gene: 16. In germline, CDR1 is MDHEN, CDR2 SYDVKM. The CDR3 protein is CASREGTASTGKPQHF. The CDR3 DNA follows: TGTGCCAGCAGGGAGGGGACAGCGTCCACAGGGAAGCCCCAGCATTTT.

The rearrangement uses TRBV19 and TRBJ1-4, with D uncertain. The germline V gene encodes CDR1 LNHDA and CDR2 SQIVND (reference sequence). V was shortened by 5 bases and J by 5 bases, with 9 bases between the two germline ends. The CDR3 runs 13 residues. The DNA for the CDR3 is TGTGCCAGTAGTCGTTCGGAGAATGAAAAACTGTTTTTT. Its protein is CASSRSENEKLFF.